This section outlines one TCR beta chain sequence together with its context. Its target is not known. The data are from a study of Ad26.COV2.S vaccination and SARS-CoV-2 variants. Study information: Dosing was one shot or two shots 56 days apart. Study-wide results and limits: It was vaccine recipients, not placebo recipients, who had the higher spike-specific TCR breadth. Breadth of non-spike TCRs did not differ between vaccinees and placebo recipients.

The treatment here: roughly 18 received Ad26.COV2.S at low or high dose, single or two shots; several received placebo; per-sample allocation not given. All samples were drawn on day 63, counting from the first vaccine or placebo injection. Germline lookup yields CDR1 GTSNPN and CDR2 SVGIG (reference sequence). Trimming shortened V by 3 bases and J by 8 bases, and 14 bases separated the two germline ends. There are 13 residues in the CDR3. Sequencing was performed with immunoSEQ multiplex PCR; in TCRdb, only in-frame clones are kept and a portion is missing. The sample consists of about 350,000 clones, 80% to 90% of them appearing once.

The TCR was taken from a person aged 18 to 65 who received the Ad26.COV2.S COVID-19 vaccine or a placebo. V and J are TRBV30 and TRBJ2-4; D could derive from TRBD1 or TRBD2 (5 bases each). The starting material was peripheral blood, obtained in a trial of Ad26.COV2.S vaccine versus placebo. In DNA, the CDR3 is TGTGCCTGGAGCCCGGGACCCAGAGACATTCAGTACTTC. Amino acid sequence: CAWSPGPRDIQYF.